These 15 T cell receptor beta chains share one sample of origin, sequenced in a study of blood T cell repertoires in COVID-19. Produced via immunoSEQ multiplex PCR; TCRdb's table is partial and in-frame only. The sample has around 140,000 clones, more than 75% seen once. Sequencing was performed on peripheral blood. The receptors here all came from a man at least 80 years old with acute or convalescent COVID-19.

The chain combines TRBV11-3 with TRBJ2-3, with D maybe TRBD2 (6 bases). V lost 5 bases to trimming and J lost 1 base, with 13 bases between them. The CDR3 is 15 amino acids. CDR1 is SGHNT, CDR2 YENEEA, per germline. CDR3 in DNA: TGTGCCAGCAGCCAGGGACTCGGCGGCACAGATACGCAGTATTTT. Translated, it gives CASSQGLGGTDTQYF.

This clone was seen once. The chain links TRBV5-5 to TRBJ2-7, with D tentatively TRBD2 (6 bases). Germline V gives CDR1 SGHKS, CDR2 YYEKEE (reference sequence). The CDR3 extends over 13 amino acids. The V gene lost 3 bases and the J gene lost 5 bases, with 12 bases spanning the gap. The CDR3 region has the DNA TGTGCCAGCAGCTGGGGATGGAGGGACGAGCAGTACTTC. This encodes CASSWGWRDEQYF.

This rearrangement joins TRBV27 to TRBJ2-7, with a weak D call TRBD1 (6 bases). CDR1 MNHEY and CDR2 SMNVEV come from the germline V gene (reference sequence). Trimming stripped 3 bases from V and 3 bases from J, with 9 bases between. CDR3 length: 13 residues. CDR3 protein: CASSFGQYYEQYF. The CDR3 bases are TGTGCCAGCAGTTTCGGACAGTACTACGAGCAGTACTTC.

This sequence joins TRBV29-1 and TRBJ1-1; D is unclear. V was pared by 3 bases and J by 1 base, with 15 bases between. Germline V gene sequence: CDR1 SQVTM, CDR2 ANQGSEA. This CDR3 region has 15 residues. The CDR3 here is CSVDPRRTPNTEAFF. The CDR3 coding sequence is TGCAGCGTTGACCCCCGGAGGACTCCGAACACTGAAGCTTTCTTT.

V is TRBV5-1 and J is TRBJ2-7; TRBD2 agrees at 10 bases. The trim removed 4 bases at V and 0 bases at J, leaving 4 bases unmatched. The CDR3 loop spans 15 amino acids. Germline V gene sequence: CDR1 SGHRS, CDR2 YFSETQ. CDR3 in DNA: TGCGCCAGCAGCAGAGGGACTAGCGACTCCTACGAGCAGTACTTC. It is translated as CASSRGTSDSYEQYF.

The chain recombines TRBV7-2 with TRBJ2-2; D possibly corresponds to TRBD2 (7 bases). The CDR3 spans 16 residues. Germline CDR1 and CDR2: SGHTA and FQGNSA. V dropped 4 bases and J dropped 5 bases, with 17 bases sitting between them. The CDR3 DNA is TGTGCCAGCAGCTCCCAACGCGGGGGCGGGACCGGGGAGCTGTTTTTT. Amino acid sequence: CASSSQRGGGTGELFF.

This rearrangement joins TRBV6-5 to TRBJ2-7; D is perhaps TRBD2 (5 bases). The length of the CDR3 is 16 residues. From germline, CDR1 is MNHEY and CDR2 SVGAGI. V lost 2 bases, J lost 6 bases, and 20 bases lay in between. The CDR3 is CASSYQADPKFSEQYF. The CDR3 bases are TGTGCCAGCAGTTACCAAGCGGACCCTAAGTTCAGCGAGCAGTACTTC.

The V gene is TRBV6-1, the J gene TRBJ1-3; maybe TRBD1 (5 bases). V was shortened by 2 bases and J by 0 bases, with 5 bases between the two germline ends. Germline V gene data show CDR1 as MNHNS and CDR2 as SASEGT. The CDR3 runs to 14 residues. The CDR3 loop is CASSETGSGNTIYF. The CDR3 DNA reads TGTGCCAGCAGTGAAACAGGCTCTGGAAACACCATATATTTT.

The genes are TRBV9 and TRBJ1-3, with 9 bases matching TRBD1. CDR1 is SGDLS and CDR2 is YYNGEE in the germline V gene. V was pared by 0 bases and J by 4 bases, with 5 bases of the junction left unmatched. CDR3 length: 16 amino acids. The chain's CDR3 is CASSVATGTGGNTIYF. The CDR3, as DNA: TGTGCCAGCAGCGTAGCTACGGGGACAGGGGGAAACACCATATATTTT.

The chain combines TRBV5-6 with TRBJ1-2, with 7 bases identical to TRBD1. Germline V gene lookup returns CDR1 SGHDT and CDR2 YYEEEE. Germline trimming cut 2 bases from V and 8 bases from J; bases unmatched to any gene: 6. The CDR3 contains 13 residues. The CDR3 bases are TGTGCCAGCAGCTTAGGGACAGATGGGGGCTACACCTTC. Translation: CASSLGTDGGYTF.

The gene calls are TRBV29-1 and TRBJ1-1; a weak D match, TRBD1 (6 bases). The CDR3 covers 13 residues. The V end lost 6 bases, the J end lost 0 bases, and 11 bases lay between the germline ends. CDR1 and CDR2 from the germline V gene are SQVTM and ANQGSEA. The CDR3 protein is CSVQTGLNTEAFF. CDR3 nucleotides: TGCAGCGTCCAAACAGGGTTGAACACTGAAGCTTTCTTT.

The CDR3 nucleotides read TGCAGCCCCCCTCTCCAGGGCTCGAACACTGAAGCTTTCTTT. Translation: CSPPLQGSNTEAFF. This rearrangement joins TRBV29-1 to TRBJ1-1, with D perhaps matching TRBD1 (5 bases). Trimming removed 8 bases from V and 1 base from J, with 17 bases in between. The CDR3 is 14 residues long. Germline CDR1 reads SQVTM; CDR2 reads ANQGSEA.

This chain links TRBV5-1 with TRBJ2-3; D possibly corresponds to TRBD1 (7 bases). V lost 6 bases to trimming and J lost 4 bases, with 15 bases between them. This CDR3 comprises 14 residues. The germline V gene has CDR1 SGHRS and CDR2 YFSETQ. CDR3 residues: CASTSGGFSDTQYF. CDR3 DNA sequence: TGCGCCAGCACCTCAGGGGGGTTTTCAGATACGCAGTATTTT.

This sequence joins TRBV27 and TRBJ2-3, with 8 bases matching TRBD2. CDR1 is MNHEY and CDR2 is SMNVEV in the germline V gene (reference sequence). After removal of 5 bases from V and 2 bases from J, the junction contained 9 bases not matched to a gene. This CDR3 is built from 16 residues. The CDR3 region is CASSLSRGVYTDTQYF. The CDR3 DNA reads as TGTGCCAGCAGTCTCTCGCGGGGGGTCTACACAGATACGCAGTATTTT.

The chain has TRBV24-1 and TRBJ2-3; D possibly corresponds to TRBD2 (5 bases). V dropped 4 bases and J dropped 5 bases, with 12 bases sitting between them. The CDR3 consists of 14 residues. CDR1 and CDR2 (germline): KGHDR, SFDVKD. The CDR3 coding sequence is TGTGCCACCAGTGAGTACACAGCGGTAGATACGCAGTATTTT. It encodes CATSEYTAVDTQYF.